These 9 T cell receptor beta chains share one sample of origin, sequenced in a study of cytomegalovirus exposure and HLA in healthy donors. A multiplex PCR was run with 60 Vbeta primers and 13 Jbeta primers. The repertoire was sequenced with immunoSEQ multiplex PCR; TCRdb's copy has only in-frame clones and lacks some. The sample has 110,000 or so clones, about 83% seen once. The sample consisted of PBMCs. These receptors were collected from a man aged 18 to 30 in good health and CMV-seronegative.

V gene TRBV5-4 combines with J gene TRBJ1-2; 9 bases align to TRBD1. Germline V gives CDR1 SGHNT, CDR2 YYREEE (reference sequence). V lost 4 bases, J lost 4 bases, and 11 bases stayed unmatched. This CDR3 is 16 amino acids long. Here the CDR3 reads CASSQATGGAGYGYTF. The CDR3 nucleotides are TGTGCCAGCAGCCAAGCTACAGGGGGCGCGGGCTATGGCTACACCTTC.

The chain recombines TRBV5-1 with TRBJ1-1; 8 positions agree with TRBD1. The CDR3 extends over 16 amino acids. Losses at the gene ends were 4 bases for V and 1 base for J; bases not matched to a gene: 9. Germline CDR1 reads SGHRS; CDR2 reads YFSETQ. The CDR3 nucleotides read TGCGCCAGCAGCCGGAAAGGACAGGGTACGAACACTGAAGCTTTCTTT. Translated: CASSRKGQGTNTEAFF.

The chain carries TRBV7-9 and TRBJ2-1; TRBD2 aligns across 8 bases. CDR1 SEHNR and CDR2 FQNEAQ come from the germline V gene (reference sequence). Losses at the gene ends were 2 bases for V and 8 bases for J; bases not matched to a gene: 8. This CDR3 is 15 amino acids long. The CDR3 region is CASSLQSGRGDEQFF. The DNA of the CDR3 is TGTGCCAGCAGCTTACAATCCGGGAGGGGAGATGAGCAGTTCTTC.

This rearrangement joins TRBV19 to TRBJ2-6, with 7 nucleotides matching TRBD2. After removal of 9 bases from V and 0 bases from J, the junction contained 8 bases not matched to a gene. Germline V gene lookup returns CDR1 LNHDA and CDR2 SQIVND (reference sequence). This CDR3 has 16 amino acids. The CDR3 region is CASLGRGASGANVLTF. The CDR3 region has the DNA TGTGCCAGCTTAGGGAGGGGTGCCTCTGGGGCCAACGTCCTGACTTTC.

This clone was observed a few times. V and J are TRBV5-1 and TRBJ2-7; 9 bases map to TRBD2. With V trimmed by 5 bases and J by 3 bases, 3 bases remained unmatched. CDR3 length equals 13 residues. Germline loops: CDR1 SGHRS, CDR2 YFSETQ. In DNA form, the CDR3 reads TGCGCCAGCAGGCCGACTAGCGGCTACGAGCAGTACTTC. This translates into CASRPTSGYEQYF.

The chain recombines TRBV5-4 with TRBJ2-3; the match to TRBD2 covers 10 bases. V shed 7 bases, J shed 1 base, and the junction held 0 bases outside the gene matches. Germline CDR1 SGHNT, CDR2 YYREEE (reference sequence). This CDR3 is built from 13 residues. The CDR3 sequence: CASGTSGTDTQYF. As DNA, the CDR3 is TGTGCCAGCGGGACTAGCGGCACAGATACGCAGTATTTT.

The chain uses TRBV5-1 and TRBJ1-1; 8 nucleotides agree with TRBD1. Germline CDR1 and CDR2: SGHRS and YFSETQ. V gave up 4 bases and J gave up 4 bases; unmatched junction bases: 12. This CDR3 has 16 residues. The CDR3 sequence is CASSLGQGSSGTEAFF. Here the CDR3 DNA reads TGCGCCAGCAGCCTAGGACAGGGCAGCAGTGGCACTGAAGCTTTCTTT.

V is TRBV11-2 and J is TRBJ1-1; 7 bases agree with TRBD1. J lost 3 bases, V lost 4 bases, and 11 bases had no gene match. The CDR3 is made up of 16 amino acids. Germline CDR1 is SGHAT and CDR2 is FQNNGV. The CDR3: CASSSDRASGYTEAFF. The CDR3 DNA is TGTGCCAGCAGCTCCGACAGGGCCTCGGGGTACACTGAAGCTTTCTTT.

This clone was seen a few times. The rearrangement uses TRBV6-6 and TRBJ2-7; 8 nucleotides align to TRBD2. Trimming at V came to 7 bases and at J to 1 base, leaving 6 bases not matched to a gene. Germline V lookup: CDR1 MNHNY, CDR2 SVGAGI (reference sequence). This CDR3 spans 14 amino acids. CDR3 in DNA: TGTGCCAGCACCGGACTAGCCGATTCCTACGAGCAGTACTTC. As protein: CASTGLADSYEQYF.